The 22 T cell receptor beta chains below were found in one sample sequenced in a study of blood T cells in healthy people across ages. Primed by a sample-barcoded 5' primer and a J-beta primer mix, a second PCR proceeded for 7 to 11 cycles. Each CDR3 protein gets one entry after TCRdb re-called the 5' RACE reads with MiXCR. The repertoire holds 1,300,000 or so distinct CDR3 sequences, with 45% to 70% as singletons. The sample consisted of blood. The source of these receptors is a man between 18 and 35 years old in good health.

CDR3 nucleotides: TGTGCCAGCAGTTTAGGTTACGGGGGCGAGCAGTACTTC. Amino acids: CASSLGYGGEQYF. The chain links TRBV27 to TRBJ2-7, with D tentatively TRBD2 (6 bases). The CDR3 is made up of 13 amino acids. CDR1 and CDR2 (germline): MNHEY, SMNVEV (reference sequence). Trimming removed 2 bases at V and 6 bases at J, with 11 bases between.

This chain uses TRBV9 with TRBJ2-3; possibly TRBD1 for D (5 bases). The length of the CDR3 is 16 residues. CDR1 SGDLS and CDR2 YYNGEE come from the germline V gene. V lost 0 bases and J lost 5, with 16 bases in between. CDR3 nucleotide sequence: TGTGCCAGCAGCGTAGTATCAGGCCAGGGTGGAGATACGCAGTATTTT. Residues: CASSVVSGQGGDTQYF.

This chain joins TRBV5-1 and TRBJ2-7; 8 positions match TRBD2. Germline V CDR1 and CDR2: SGHRS, YFSETQ. Trimming cost V 7 bases and J 0 bases; bases outside gene matches: 6. CDR3 length: 14 residues. The CDR3 coding sequence is TGCGCCAGCGGCCCTACTAGCGGCTCCTACGAGCAGTACTTC. Translation gives CASGPTSGSYEQYF.

This clonotype has a single count. V is TRBV15 and J is TRBJ2-3, with a possible D match to TRBD1 (5 bases). CDR1 LNHNV and CDR2 YYDKDF come from the germline V gene (reference sequence). The CDR3 is 15 amino acids. V gave up 1 base and J gave up 0 bases, with 8 bases separating them. CDR3 DNA: TGTGCCACCAGCAGAGTCAGGGAAAGCACAGATACGCAGTATTTT. The encoded protein is CATSRVRESTDTQYF.

The J gene is TRBJ2-7, the V gene TRBV5-1; 7 bases line up with TRBD2. Germline CDR1 SGHRS, CDR2 YFSETQ. The length of the CDR3 is 16 residues. Trimming took 4 bases from V and 2 from J; bases not matched to a gene: 12. CDR3 residues: CASSLAGLPLTYEQYF. The CDR3 DNA reads TGCGCCAGCAGCCTGGCGGGACTACCCTTGACCTACGAGCAGTACTTC.

This clonotype was found once. V usage is TRBV5-6 and J usage is TRBJ2-5, with 7 bases lining up with TRBD1. The last part of the DNA fits TRBJ2-7 better; the J call may be wrong. Germline V gives CDR1 SGHDT, CDR2 YYEEEE. The CDR3 sequence is 15 residues long. In nucleotides, the CDR3 is TGTGCCAGCAGCTTGGCACTGGACAGGTCAGTCGAGCAGTACTTC. Translation: CASSLALDRSVEQYF.

The CDR3 loop reads CASSQVNLNYEQYF. The CDR3 bases are TGTGCCAGCAGCCAAGTTAATCTGAACTACGAGCAGTACTTC. The rearrangement uses TRBV4-2 and TRBJ2-7; D unresolved. Trimming took 1 base from V and 3 from J, leaving 10 bases between them. Per germline, CDR1 LGHNA and CDR2 YNFKEQ. CDR3 length: 14 residues.

The CDR3 sequence: CSVDEGQPGEKLFF. Here the CDR3 DNA reads TGCAGCGTTGATGAAGGACAGCCGGGTGAAAAACTGTTTTTT. The chain links TRBV29-1 to TRBJ1-4, with TRBD1 as a possible D gene (6 bases). Germline CDR1 SQVTM, CDR2 ANQGSEA. V lost 3 bases to trimming and J lost 7 bases, with 15 bases between them. The CDR3 has 14 amino acids.

A few counts support this clonotype. Here the CDR3 DNA reads TGTGCCAGCAAATTCCAGGGTTCGAGAGAGACCCAGTACTTC. It is translated as CASKFQGSRETQYF. The chain has TRBV12-3 or TRBV12-4 and TRBJ2-5, with a possible D match to TRBD1 (5 bases). CDR3 length: 14 amino acids. Trimming shortened V by 7 bases and J by 4 bases, and 16 bases separated the two germline ends.

The CDR3 DNA is TGTGCCAGCAGTTACACCGGGACTGCCAGCTCCTACGAGCAGTACTTC. Translating gives CASSYTGTASSYEQYF. The gene calls are TRBV28 and TRBJ2-7; maybe TRBD2 (6 bases). Trimming pared 4 bases from V and 0 bases from J, leaving 16 bases between. This CDR3 is 16 amino acids long. CDR1 is MDHEN, CDR2 SYDVKM, per germline.

The V call is TRBV7-6, the J call TRBJ1-1; D might be TRBD1 (5 bases). Trimming removed 5 bases at V and 1 base at J, with 11 bases between. CDR3 size: 14 residues. Per the germline V gene, CDR1 is SGHVS and CDR2 is FNYEAQ. The CDR3 sequence: CASSHEQENTEAFF. The CDR3 region has the DNA TGTGCCAGCAGCCACGAACAGGAGAACACTGAAGCTTTCTTT.

There are a few counts of this clonotype. The V and J genes are TRBV10-3 and TRBJ1-3; no clear D. The V and J ends lost 4 bases and 0 bases respectively, with 7 bases between them. The CDR3 covers 14 residues. Germline values: CDR1 ENHRY, CDR2 SYGVKD. The chain's CDR3 is CAISGTFSGNTIYF. CDR3 DNA sequence: TGTGCCATCAGTGGGACGTTCTCTGGAAACACCATATATTTT.

This chain joins TRBV4-1 and TRBJ2-7, with D uncertain. CDR3 length: 13 amino acids. CDR1 and CDR2 (germline): MGHRA, YSYEKL. Deletions cut 0 bases from V and 4 bases from J, with 7 bases between. The CDR3 nucleotides are TGCGCCAGCAGCCAAGATAACGCGTACGAGCAGTACTTC. This translates into CASSQDNAYEQYF.

This clonotype was counted between two and nine times. The rearrangement links TRBV7-2 to TRBJ1-2; D is undetermined. The germline CDR1 and CDR2 sequences are SGHTA and FQGNSA. Trimming left V 5 bases short and J 8 bases short, with 9 bases between. This CDR3 is built from 11 residues. CDR3 DNA: TGTGCCAGCAGCGTCCCCGGGGGCTACACCTTC. Protein sequence: CASSVPGGYTF.

This chain links TRBV6-2 or TRBV6-3 with TRBJ2-7, with TRBD1 matching over 7 bases. This CDR3 contains 15 residues. J gave up 5 bases and V 0 bases, and 7 bases lay outside the gene matches. CDR1 is MNHEY, CDR2 SVGEGT, per germline. CDR3 coding DNA: TGTGCCAGCAGTTACTCGCCCAGGGGGTCCGACGAGCAGTACTTC. It is translated as CASSYSPRGSDEQYF.

The sample holds a few counts of this clonotype. CDR3 nucleotides: TGTGCCAGCAGTTATGGGACAGGGCTCACTGAAGCTTTCTTT. Translated, it gives CASSYGTGLTEAFF. The chain recombines TRBV6-5 with TRBJ1-1; 9 bases line up with TRBD1. Germline V gene sequence: CDR1 MNHEY, CDR2 SVGAGI. Trimming at V came to 3 bases and at J to 4 bases, leaving 3 bases not matched to a gene. The CDR3 spans 14 residues.

This clonotype was seen a handful of times. CDR3: CASSLGKGQPQHF. The CDR3 DNA reads as TGTGCCAGCAGCTTGGGGAAAGGGCAGCCCCAGCATTTT. The V call is TRBV7-2, the J call TRBJ1-5; no firm D call. This CDR3 contains 13 residues. Trimming stripped 3 bases from V and 7 bases from J, with 10 bases between. Germline CDR1 and CDR2: SGHTA and FQGNSA. Complete variable domain (other parts from reference TRBV7-2 and TRBJ1-5): GAGVSQSPSNKVTEKGKDVELRCDPISGHTALYWYRQSLGQGLEFLIYFQGNSAPDKSGLPSDRFSAERTGGSVSTLTIQRTQQEDSAVYLCASSLGKGQPQHFGDGTRLSIL.

The chain is built from TRBV4-3 and TRBJ1-1; maybe TRBD1 (5 bases). CDR3 size: 17 residues. V was trimmed by 0 bases and J by 4 bases, leaving 18 bases between them. Germline assignment: CDR1 LGHNA and CDR2 YSLEER. CDR3 sequence reads: CASSQDRPGSYGTEAFF. Here the CDR3 DNA reads TGCGCCAGCAGCCAAGATCGGCCAGGGAGCTATGGCACTGAAGCTTTCTTT.

In this sample, this clonotype turned up a few times. The J gene is TRBJ2-7, the V gene TRBV4-2, with D uncertain. Germline V lookup: CDR1 LGHNA, CDR2 YNFKEQ. Trimming removed 0 bases from V and 6 bases from J, with 12 bases in between. This CDR3 has 14 amino acids. The CDR3 nucleotides are TGTGCCAGCAGCCAAGAAGGCTACCGCGTCGAGCAGTACTTC. Residues: CASSQEGYRVEQYF.

J is TRBJ2-3 and V is TRBV27; 7 positions agree with TRBD1. CDR1 and CDR2 (germline): MNHEY, SMNVEV (reference sequence). The CDR3 spans 14 residues. Unmatched junction bases numbered 7, after V lost 6 bases and J lost 4 bases. CDR3 DNA sequence: TGTGCCAGCAGGTGGGACAGTGATTCAGATACGCAGTATTTT. Protein sequence: CASRWDSDSDTQYF.

The CDR3 loop is CASSPQGAIGELFF. The CDR3 DNA follows: TGTGCCAGCAGCCCACAGGGGGCTATCGGGGAGCTGTTTTTT. V and J are TRBV7-8 and TRBJ2-2; 9 bases align to TRBD1. This CDR3 has 14 amino acids. CDR1 is SGHVS, CDR2 FQNEAQ, per germline. The junction had 5 bases not matched to a gene; V was cut back by 5 bases and J by 7 bases.

This clonotype turned up a few times. This sequence joins TRBV7-2 and TRBJ2-2; 8 nucleotides agree with TRBD1. V lost 0 bases and J lost 6; bases outside the gene matches: 3. CDR1 SGHTA and CDR2 FQGNSA come from the germline V gene. The CDR3 covers 15 residues. This CDR3 is CASSLAQGGAGELFF. CDR3 bases: TGTGCCAGCAGCTTAGCACAGGGGGGAGCCGGGGAGCTGTTTTTT.